This passage covers 10 T cell receptor beta chains from one sample sequenced in a study of T cell responses to AZD1222 COVID-19 vaccine. Sequencing used immunoSEQ multiplex PCR; TCRdb keeps in-frame clones, though not all of them. Of 100,000 to 120,000 clones listed, around 90% were seen once; the top ten hold about 1.6%. The input for sequencing was peripheral blood, taken on day 0 of AZD1222 vaccination. These receptors were obtained from an adult in good health.

This chain's CDR3 is CAWSALRGLGQPQHF. CDR3 nucleotide sequence: TGTGCCTGGAGTGCCCTCAGGGGGCTAGGGCAGCCCCAGCATTTT. The rearrangement uses TRBV30 and TRBJ1-5; 8 positions agree with TRBD1. The CDR3 runs 15 residues. Trimming took 1 base from V and 7 from J; bases not matched to a gene: 9. The germline gives CDR1 GTSNPN, CDR2 SVGIG (reference sequence).

This chain links TRBV5-5 with TRBJ1-1, with D uncertain. The CDR3 is 13 amino acids. Germline V gene lookup returns CDR1 SGHKS and CDR2 YYEKEE (reference sequence). Trimming stripped 5 bases from V and 11 bases from J, with 19 bases between. DNA of the CDR3: TGTGCCAGCAGTCTTGGTATGAGGGAGGGTGCTTTCTTT. Translation gives CASSLGMREGAFF.

The chain couples TRBV19 to TRBJ2-5; a possible D gene is TRBD2 (6 bases). The V end was cut by 5 bases, the J end by 4 bases, with 17 bases between. The CDR3 length is 15 residues. Germline V gives CDR1 LNHDA, CDR2 SQIVND (reference sequence). This CDR3 is CASSVSRGWGETQYF. The CDR3 DNA follows: TGTGCCAGTAGTGTCTCTCGGGGGTGGGGAGAGACCCAGTACTTC.

The V and J genes are TRBV10-1 and TRBJ2-1; TRBD2 matches 14 bases. V shed 7 bases and J 10 bases; nucleotides not matched to a gene: 3. The V gene's germline CDR1 is WNHNN and CDR2 SYGVQD (reference sequence). The CDR3 has 13 amino acids. The CDR3 protein is CASTGLAGGEQFF. CDR3 nucleotides: TGCGCCAGCACCGGACTAGCGGGAGGCGAGCAGTTCTTC.

The V gene is TRBV3-1 (or the pseudogene TRBV3-2), the J gene TRBJ1-2; D gene unclear. The CDR3 totals 15 residues. Trimming took off 6 bases at V and 0 bases at J, with 14 bases between the two ends. In germline, CDR1 is LGHDT, CDR2 YNNKEL (reference sequence). The CDR3 is CASRPVGGPNYGYTF. DNA for the CDR3: TGTGCCAGCAGACCAGTGGGCGGACCTAACTATGGCTACACCTTC.

The chain is built from TRBV3-1 (or the pseudogene TRBV3-2) and TRBJ1-1, with D possibly TRBD1 on 6 matching bases. The germline CDR1 and CDR2 sequences are LGHDT and YNNKEL (reference sequence). V lost 1 base, J lost 4 bases, and 10 bases lay in between. The length of the CDR3 is 14 residues. CDR3 region: CASSQGRGSTEAFF. The DNA of the CDR3 is TGTGCCAGCAGCCAAGGCAGGGGTAGCACTGAAGCTTTCTTT.

V gene TRBV6-5 combines with J gene TRBJ2-7; D perhaps matches TRBD1 (6 bases). CDR3 length equals 11 residues. Germline V gives CDR1 MNHEY, CDR2 SVGAGI. Trimming stripped 5 bases from V and 5 bases from J, with 7 bases between. CDR3 DNA: TGTGCCAGCAGTACAGGGAACGAGCAGTACTTC. It encodes CASSTGNEQYF.

The chain uses TRBV3-1 (or the pseudogene TRBV3-2) and TRBJ1-2; TRBD1 agrees at 7 bases. The CDR3 is 15 residues long. V was pared by 1 base and J by 6 bases, with 8 bases of the junction left unmatched. Germline values: CDR1 LGHDT, CDR2 YNNKEL (reference sequence). CDR3 amino acids: CASSQGLTGFDGYTF. CDR3 sequence (DNA): TGTGCCAGCAGCCAAGGCCTGACAGGGTTTGATGGCTACACCTTC.

The chain uses TRBV27 and TRBJ1-1; weak D call: TRBD1 (5 bases). The CDR3 is 11 residues long. V was cut by 8 bases and J by 3 bases, with 7 bases left in between. The germline CDR1 and CDR2 sequences are MNHEY and SMNVEV (reference sequence). CDR3 bases: TGTGCCAGCGGGGCTTACACTGAAGCTTTCTTT. It translates to CASGAYTEAFF.

This clone has just a few counts. The gene calls are TRBV7-2 and TRBJ2-2; D uncertain. Germline V gives CDR1 SGHTA, CDR2 FQGNSA. CDR3 size: 15 residues. Trimming took off 1 base at V and 1 base at J, with 7 bases between the two ends. CDR3 loop: CASSLVSENTGELFF. DNA of the CDR3: TGTGCCAGCAGCTTAGTTTCGGAGAACACCGGGGAGCTGTTTTTT.